A selection of T cell receptor beta chains follows, all from one sample in a study of T cells after yellow fever vaccination. MiXCR was run by TCRdb on the 5' RACE reads, yielding one entry per CDR3 protein. The sample has 500,000 to 650,000 distinct CDR3 sequences; 10% to 15% are singletons. Sequenced here: PBMCs, sampled on the day of the yellow fever booster vaccination. These receptors were collected from a young man who received the YFV17D yellow fever vaccine. Both conserved end residues are part of each CDR3. Fields, in order: clone size, D gene, V gene, J gene, CDR3 protein, CDR3 DNA. The D gene is left open where the match is weak. The size entry is marked missing in some rows and otherwise reads once, few, many or a size class.

-	-	TRBV6-1	TRBJ2-7	CASLNVGSSYEQYF	TGTGCCAGCCTCAACGTGGGGAGTTCCTACGAGCAGTACTTC
-	TRBD2	TRBV20-1	TRBJ2-5	CSARGSSGTGSKETQYF	TGCAGTGCTAGAGGCTCTAGCGGGACTGGATCGAAAGAGACCCAGTACTTC
-	-	TRBV5-6	TRBJ2-2	CASSLGALGELFF	TGTGCCAGCAGCTTGGGAGCCCTCGGGGAGCTGTTTTTT
many	-	TRBV7-9	TRBJ2-3	CASSLFDTQYF	TGTGCCAGCAGCTTATTCGATACGCAGTATTTT
few	-	TRBV5-1	TRBJ2-5	CASSLGIVGAETQYF	TGCGCCAGCAGCTTGGGGATTGTGGGAGCTGAGACCCAGTACTTC
few	-	TRBV3-1	TRBJ2-7	CASRLAGEQYF	TGTGCCAGCAGGCTCGCGGGTGAGCAGTACTTC
few	-	TRBV5-1	TRBJ2-1	CASSLATKGNEQFF	TGCGCCAGCAGTCTAGCTACCAAGGGCAATGAGCAGTTCTTC
-	-	TRBV20-1	TRBJ2-1	CSAFTGTPSSYNEQFF	TGCAGTGCTTTTACCGGGACCCCGAGCTCCTACAATGAGCAGTTCTTC
few	-	TRBV12-3/TRBV12-4	TRBJ2-1	CASSLHGNEQFF	TGTGCCAGCAGTTTGCATGGGAATGAGCAGTTCTTC
-	-	TRBV6-5	TRBJ2-7	CASSYGGHYEQYF	TGTGCCAGCAGTTACGGAGGGCACTACGAGCAGTACTTC
-	-	TRBV6-5	TRBJ2-5	CASSYRTRQETQYF	TGTGCCAGCAGTTACCGGACAAGGCAAGAGACCCAGTACTTC
few	TRBD2	TRBV6-1	TRBJ2-5	CATRTRGNQETQYF	TGTGCCACCCGGACTAGGGGCAACCAAGAGACCCAGTACTTC
many	-	TRBV7-2	TRBJ2-3	CASSPYSGTDTQYF	TGTGCCAGCAGCCCCTATTCGGGAACAGATACGCAGTATTTT
-	-	TRBV12-3/TRBV12-4	TRBJ1-4	CAGRLPREANEKLFF	TGTGCCGGCAGGTTGCCGCGGGAGGCTAATGAAAAACTGTTTTTT
-	-	TRBV4-1	TRBJ2-3	CASSQLPGTGGTDTQYF	TGCGCCAGCAGCCAACTACCCGGGACCGGTGGCACAGATACGCAGTATTTT
-	TRBD2	TRBV5-1	TRBJ2-5	CASSLAVASGTETQYF	TGCGCCAGCAGCTTGGCCGTAGCTAGCGGGACAGAGACCCAGTACTTC
-	TRBD2	TRBV4-3	TRBJ2-2	CASGHSSGRNTGELFF	TGCGCCAGCGGGCACTCTAGCGGGAGGAACACCGGGGAGCTGTTTTTT
-	-	TRBV7-9	TRBJ2-5	CASSLSLLPWETQYF	TGTGCCAGCAGCTTATCGCTGCTGCCCTGGGAGACCCAGTACTTC
-	-	TRBV6-2/TRBV6-3	TRBJ1-1	CASRQDTNTEAFF	TGTGCCAGCAGACAGGATACGAACACTGAAGCTTTCTTT
few	-	TRBV19	TRBJ2-1	CASSIGYNEQFF	TGTGCCAGTAGTATAGGTTACAATGAGCAGTTCTTC
few	-	TRBV29-1	TRBJ2-1	CSVDVPRPDEQFF	TGCAGCGTCGACGTCCCCAGACCCGATGAGCAGTTCTTC
-	-	TRBV2	TRBJ1-1	CASSEGLESFF	TGTGCCAGCAGTGAAGGGTTAGAATCTTTCTTT
few	TRBD2	TRBV3-1	TRBJ2-5	CASSRGLVRETQYF	TGTGCCAGCAGCCGGGGACTAGTCCGGGAGACCCAGTACTTC
-	TRBD1	TRBV10-3	TRBJ1-2	CATGTVYGYTF	TGTGCCACTGGGACAGTCTATGGCTACACCTTC
-	-	TRBV7-2	TRBJ2-1	CASSPAGGVDAQFF	TGTGCCAGCAGCCCGGCTGGGGGAGTCGATGCGCAGTTCTTC
-	TRBD1	TRBV5-4	TRBJ1-1	CASSDDRANTEAFF	TGTGCCAGCAGCGACGACAGGGCGAACACTGAAGCTTTCTTT
few	-	TRBV6-5	TRBJ1-5	CASSSGIRNQPQHF	TGTGCCAGCAGTTCCGGGATTCGCAATCAGCCCCAGCATTTT
-	TRBD2	TRBV25-1	TRBJ2-7	CASSEAGWASGRYEQYF	TGTGCCAGCAGTGAAGCAGGGTGGGCTAGCGGTCGCTACGAGCAGTACTTC
-	-	TRBV6-1	TRBJ2-7	CASSPSEPSHEQYF	TGTGCCAGCAGCCCGTCCGAACCCAGCCACGAGCAGTACTTC
few	-	TRBV25-1	TRBJ2-5	CASSEGGRETQYF	TGTGCCAGCAGTGAAGGGGGCAGGGAGACCCAGTACTTC
-	TRBD2	TRBV12-3/TRBV12-4	TRBJ2-7	CASSFRTSLSEQYF	TGTGCCAGCAGTTTCCGGACTAGCCTTAGCGAGCAGTACTTC
few	-	TRBV15	TRBJ2-3	CATSNQLLVTDTQYF	TGTGCCACCAGCAACCAGCTTCTCGTTACAGATACGCAGTATTTT
-	TRBD1	TRBV29-1	TRBJ2-5	CSVDGQDGQETQYF	TGCAGCGTTGACGGACAGGACGGTCAAGAGACCCAGTACTTC